This TCR beta chain was retrieved from a study of blood T cell repertoires in COVID-19 (dated by TCRdb to about 2020). Concerning the study at large: Collaborator samples came from the United States, Italy and Spain and covered acute and convalescent phases of COVID-19. The material from the prospective study consisted of cDNA or gDNA derived from T cells, B-cell-depleted T cells, or PBMCs. Nearly every sample came with metadata listing a de-identified subject ID, COVID-19 status, age in years and sex. Deeply sampled blood TCRbeta repertoires from subjects exposed to, actively infected with, or recovered from COVID-19 were included in the dataset. HLA class I and class II types, where available, came from metadata supplied by the sample provider rather than from assay-based typing. The samples were drawn from the first 160 participants of the ongoing ImmuneRACE study and from over 950 subjects provided by 6 global collaborators. The repertoires were released in a freely available public database intended as a resource for research on the immune response to SARS-CoV-2. Overall study results and their limits: The amount of clinical and demographic metadata varied by source and participant and was provided uncurated.

The immunoSEQ Assay, a bias-controlled multiplex PCR, was used to amplify TCRbeta CDR3 regions from genomic DNA. The source study handled its data this way. Within the assay, amplification of reference gene primers was used to estimate how many nucleated cells each sample contained. To quantify the absolute abundance of each unique TCRbeta CDR3 rearrangement, sequence reads were collapsed and filtered. For each sample, productive Simpson clonality was calculated as the square root of Simpson's diversity index over productive rearrangements. TCRdb re-hosts the immuneACCESS table, in-frame sequences only. Its copies lack some clones; in the studies checked, an unresolved V gene accounts for under half of them, and the cause for the rest is not known. From that table come the V and J calls and clone size; the DNA was used to work out D and trimming. The sample includes about 210,000 clones, with 70% to 90% observed a single time. Roughly 0.69% of the sample goes to the ten largest clones.

Each collaborating institution followed its own protocols to collect whole blood in K2EDTA tubes. Collaborator samples were shipped for TCRbeta analysis as frozen whole blood, isolated PBMCs, or DNA extracted from either sample type. With respect to this clone: It has no known antigen specificity. No base quality information exists; no much larger clone differs at one position.

Trimming costs V 3 bases and J 0 bases, and their ends lie 9 bases apart. CDR1 and CDR2 are read off the germline V gene as SNHLY and FYNNEI. The CDR3 covers 14 residues, taking in both the cysteine and the phenylalanine. Only CDR3 DNA is held: 42 bases, read in frame from base 1. The sequencing sample was made of peripheral blood. The sequence joins TRBV2 to TRBJ2-7; TRBD1 could be the D gene, as 6 bases match. The clonotype was recovered from a man aged 35 to 55 with acute or convalescent COVID-19. CDR3 region: CASSERGTSYEQYF. Read as DNA, the sequence is TGTGCCAGCAGTGAGAGGGGGACCTCCTACGAGCAGTACTTC.